This T cell receptor beta chain was sequenced for a study of PD-1 blockade in classical Hodgkin lymphoma. With regard to this clone: What it binds is unknown.

Study observations and caveats: Relative to healthy donors, newly diagnosed patients reportedly had lower baseline TCR diversity, which was reported as lower still in relapsed/refractory patients.

The time point is: newly diagnosed, previously untreated cHL patient sample. With magnetic negative selection, CD4+ T cells were purified from PBMCs that had been thawed. Untreated, newly diagnosed classical Hodgkin lymphoma PBMCs were comparators. Here immunoSEQ multiplex PCR was the method, and the copy in TCRdb shows in-frame clones only, minus some. This table has about 3,300 clones, less than 90% appearing once. This CDR3 has 13 residues. V was shortened by 1 base and J by 1 base, with 5 bases between the two germline ends. The germline CDR1 and CDR2 sequences are SEHNR and FQNEAQ (reference sequence).

Sequencing input: CD4+ T cells from blood. The chain has TRBV7-9 and TRBJ2-7; D is unclear. This clonotype originated in a human donor with classical Hodgkin lymphoma. The DNA of the CDR3 is TGTGCCAGCAGCTTAGACAGATCCTACGAGCAGTACTTC. This codes for CASSLDRSYEQYF.